Below are 32 T cell receptor beta chains sequenced from a single sample in a study of T cell repertoires in cytomegalovirus infection. Using its own MiXCR run on the reads, TCRdb lists one record per CDR3 protein. Of about 770,000 distinct CDR3 sequences in the sample, almost 30% were seen once. No antigen is known for these receptors. The sequences come from cultured CD8+ T cells from PBMCs, collected from culture after CMV antigen stimulation. All receptors derive from a human donor in good health (CMV status not recorded). Some clones in this sample may be carry-over from other donors' samples.

The V and J genes are TRBV20-1 and TRBJ1-3, with TRBD1 identical over 8 bases. Per germline, CDR1 DFQATT and CDR2 SNEGSKA (reference sequence). The CDR3 loop spans 18 amino acids. J gave up 4 bases and V 1 base, and 15 bases lay outside the gene matches. The DNA for the CDR3 is TGCAGTGCTAGAGTGAGACAGGGGCCGCGCAGGGAGGGAAACACCATATATTTT. Protein: CSARVRQGPRREGNTIYF.

The J gene is TRBJ2-7, the V gene TRBV4-1; 7 nucleotides line up with TRBD1. Germline V gene data show CDR1 as MGHRA and CDR2 as YSYEKL. CDR3 length: 15 amino acids. The J segment lost 2 bases and the V segment lost 1 base, leaving 5 bases of the junction unmatched. The CDR3: CASSQVTGTAYEQYF. The DNA of the CDR3 is TGCGCCAGCAGCCAAGTGACAGGGACAGCCTACGAGCAGTACTTC.

The gene calls are TRBV28 and TRBJ1-3; D gene unclear. V dropped 2 bases and J dropped 0 bases, with 5 bases sitting between them. CDR1 is MDHEN and CDR2 is SYDVKM in the germline V gene. The CDR3 sequence is 14 residues long. The CDR3 bases are TGTGCCAGCAGTTTAATTACCTCTGGAAACACCATATATTTT. It encodes CASSLITSGNTIYF.

CDR3 nucleotides: TGTGCCAGCAGCCGGGGGGACTATGGCTACACCTTC. It is translated as CASSRGDYGYTF. The chain is built from TRBV14 and TRBJ1-2, with a possible D match to TRBD1 (5 bases). The germline CDR1 and CDR2 sequences are SGHDN and FVKESK. The ends were cut back, 4 bases at V and 3 bases at J, with 6 bases in the middle. The CDR3 is 12 amino acids.

The gene calls are TRBV7-9 and TRBJ2-7; D assignment may be TRBD1 or TRBD2 (5 bases each). Trimming left V 5 bases short and J 9 bases short, with 23 bases between. The germline gives CDR1 SEHNR, CDR2 FQNEAQ (reference sequence). CDR3 size: 15 residues. CDR3 DNA: TGTGCCAGCAGCCCCGTTTTGGGACCAACGGCGTGGCAGTACTTC. Residues: CASSPVLGPTAWQYF.

This chain connects TRBV7-2 to TRBJ2-7; D is undetermined. Germline CDR1 is SGHTA and CDR2 is FQGNSA. This CDR3 comprises 14 residues. V was cut by 3 bases and J by 4 bases, with 13 bases left in between. The CDR3 here is CASSFSLGPYEQYV. The CDR3 DNA is TGTGCCAGCAGCTTCTCCTTAGGACCATACGAGCAGTACGTC.

This clonotype was recorded a few times. This chain connects TRBV27 to TRBJ1-2; D uncertain. Germline assignment: CDR1 MNHEY and CDR2 SMNVEV (reference sequence). V lost 8 bases, J lost 8 bases, and 15 bases lay in between. The CDR3 consists of 12 residues. CDR3 sequence reads: CASGKPRRGYTF. In DNA, the CDR3 is TGTGCCAGCGGAAAGCCACGCCGAGGCTACACCTTC.

This clonotype has more than one count but fewer than ten. The rearrangement joins TRBV7-3 to TRBJ2-1; no clear D gene. The CDR3 consists of 12 residues. Germline-derived CDR1 and CDR2 are SGHTA and FQGTGA. V lost 5 bases and J 5 bases, leaving 7 bases between the germline ends. This CDR3 reads CASSPKNNEQFF. The CDR3 coding sequence is TGTGCCAGCAGCCCTAAAAACAATGAGCAGTTCTTC. Full variable domain (remainder filled in from reference TRBV7-3 and TRBJ2-1): GAGVSQTPSNKVTEKGKYVELRCDPISGHTALYWYRQSLGQGPEFLIYFQGTGAADDSGLPNDRFFAVRPEGSVSTLKIQRTERGDSAVYLCASSPKNNEQFFGPGTRLTVL.

This clonotype was recorded many times. The chain recombines TRBV7-8 with TRBJ2-1, with a possible D match to TRBD1 (5 bases). V was trimmed by 4 bases and J by 9 bases, leaving 10 bases between them. This CDR3 has 12 amino acids. Germline loops: CDR1 SGHVS, CDR2 FQNEAQ. CDR3 amino acids: CASSSQGSEQFF. CDR3 nucleotide sequence: TGTGCCAGCAGCTCTCAGGGATCTGAGCAGTTCTTC.

The sample holds a few counts of this clonotype. This rearrangement joins TRBV11-3 to TRBJ2-7, with 8 bases identical to TRBD2. Germline V gives CDR1 SGHNT, CDR2 YENEEA. This CDR3 is built from 18 residues. Unmatched junction bases numbered 15, after V lost 5 bases and J lost 0 bases. Written as DNA, the CDR3 is TGTGCCAGCAGCCTGGGGCTAGCGGGTCACGGGGGCTCCTACGAGCAGTACGTC. Translated, it gives CASSLGLAGHGGSYEQYV.

This clonotype was seen at least ten times. The germline gene is not matched at one end of the junction; a read error may be the cause. The chain carries TRBV12-3 or TRBV12-4 and TRBJ1-1; no reliable D call. CDR3 length: 13 residues. This CDR3 is CASSLVGNTEAFF. In nucleotides, the CDR3 is TGTGCCAGCAGCTTAGTGGGTAACACTGAAGCTTTCTTT.

V and J are TRBV7-2 and TRBJ1-3; D may be TRBD1 (6 bases). CDR1 and CDR2 (germline): SGHTA, FQGNSA. The length of the CDR3 is 17 residues. The V and J ends lost 2 bases and 4 bases respectively, with 18 bases between them. The CDR3 DNA follows: TGTGCCAGCAGCTTAAACGGACAGAGATACGCCGGAAACACCATATATTTT. The encoded protein is CASSLNGQRYAGNTIYF.

In its sample, this clonotype was seen many times. The chain combines TRBV27 with TRBJ1-5; TRBD1 agrees at 9 bases. The CDR3 length is 12 residues. Germline assignment: CDR1 MNHEY and CDR2 SMNVEV (reference sequence). The junction had 0 bases not matched to a gene; V was cut back by 8 bases and J by 4 bases. DNA for the CDR3: TGTGCCAGCGGGACAGGGAATCAGCCCCAGCATTTT. Its translation: CASGTGNQPQHF.

The V and J genes are TRBV9 and TRBJ1-4; D is unresolved. CDR3 length: 13 amino acids. V dropped 3 bases and J dropped 8 bases, with 11 bases sitting between them. Germline V gene lookup returns CDR1 SGDLS and CDR2 YYNGEE. DNA for the CDR3: TGTGCCAGCAGCGCGACTGGCGGGGAAAAACTGTTTTTT. Protein: CASSATGGEKLFF.

V gene TRBV13 combines with J gene TRBJ2-2, with TRBD1 as a possible D gene (5 bases). V lost 1 base, J lost 7 bases, and 10 bases lay in between. CDR1 PRHDT and CDR2 FYEKMQ come from the germline V gene (reference sequence). The CDR3 has 14 amino acids. CDR3 sequence reads: CASSLAGRSGELFF. The CDR3 DNA is TGTGCCAGCAGCTTAGCAGGGCGCAGCGGGGAGCTGTTTTTT.

This clonotype was detected only a few times. The rearrangement uses TRBV20-1 and TRBJ2-1; tentatively, D is TRBD1 or TRBD2 (6 bases each). The CDR3 sequence is 13 residues long. V lost 2 bases and J lost 7, with 12 bases in between. Germline CDR1 DFQATT, CDR2 SNEGSKA (reference sequence). The CDR3 DNA sequence: TGCAGTGCTAGACTAGGGGGGTGGAATGAGCAGTTCTTC. As protein: CSARLGGWNEQFF.

This clonotype has only a few counts. The gene calls are TRBV7-6 and TRBJ1-4, with 7 bases matching TRBD1. Germline V gene data show CDR1 as SGHVS and CDR2 as FNYEAQ. With 5 bases clipped from V and 8 bases from J, the junction kept 8 bases outside the gene matches. This CDR3 region has 14 residues. The DNA of the CDR3 is TGTGCCAGCAGCCCGGACAGGCGCAAAGAAAAACTGTTTTTT. Translation gives CASSPDRRKEKLFF.

This clonotype has a count of ten or more. The rearrangement joins TRBV12-3 or TRBV12-4 to TRBJ2-7; D is perhaps TRBD2 (5 bases). Trimming cost V 5 bases and J 5 bases, with 13 bases left between them. The CDR3 loop spans 13 amino acids. This chain's CDR3 is CASSLGKGHEQYV. For the CDR3, the DNA is TGTGCCAGCAGTCTCGGGAAGGGCCACGAGCAGTACGTC.

The chain has TRBV19 and TRBJ1-5; D is perhaps TRBD1 (5 bases). Trimming took 6 bases from V and 0 from J, leaving 12 bases between them. The CDR3 consists of 15 residues. The germline V gene has CDR1 LNHDA and CDR2 SQIVND (reference sequence). The CDR3 nucleotides read TGTGCCAGTAGGGGCGGGCAGGGTAGCAATCAGCCCCAGCATTTT. Protein: CASRGGQGSNQPQHF.

This clonotype was observed at least ten times. The DNA of the CDR3 is TGTGCCAGCAGCTTCGGCGGGGGAGGGGAAGCTTTCTTT. Translation: CASSFGGGGEAFF. The rearrangement joins TRBV7-2 to TRBJ1-1; weak D call: TRBD1 (5 bases). Germline V lookup: CDR1 SGHTA, CDR2 FQGNSA. V lost 3 bases, J lost 8 bases, and 13 bases lay in between. The CDR3 is 13 amino acids.

This clonotype was observed a handful of times. The chain combines TRBV12-3 or TRBV12-4 with TRBJ2-1; 9 nucleotides align to TRBD1. V lost 6 bases, J lost 8 bases, and 5 bases stayed unmatched. CDR3 length: 13 amino acids. CDR3 sequence reads: CASRRGQGDEQFF. CDR3 coding DNA: TGTGCCAGCAGACGGGGACAGGGTGATGAGCAGTTCTTC.

The chain joins TRBV27 to TRBJ2-1, with D perhaps matching TRBD2 (5 bases). The CDR3 totals 14 residues. V gave up 3 bases and J gave up 10 bases, with 16 bases separating them. Looked up from germline, CDR1 is MNHEY and CDR2 is SMNVEV (reference sequence). CDR3: CASSFHPGELEQFF. DNA of the CDR3: TGTGCCAGCAGTTTTCACCCCGGGGAGCTCGAGCAGTTCTTC.

This clonotype was detected many times. The V and J genes are TRBV7-8 and TRBJ2-1; 9 nucleotides match TRBD1. CDR1 and CDR2 from the germline V gene are SGHVS and FQNEAQ. V was clipped by 2 bases and J by 9 bases; unmatched bases: 5. The CDR3 length is 14 residues. The CDR3 coding sequence is TGTGCCAGCAGCTTACTGACAGGGGGGGGTGAGCAGTTCTTC. Its translation is CASSLLTGGGEQFF.

This clonotype came up a few times. The V gene is TRBV2, the J gene TRBJ1-5; 11 nucleotides agree with TRBD1. From germline, CDR1 is SNHLY and CDR2 FYNNEI. V was clipped by 7 bases and J by 6 bases; unmatched bases: 8. The length of the CDR3 is 15 residues. The CDR3 spells CASTFGQGASQPQHF. As DNA, the CDR3 is TGTGCCAGCACTTTCGGACAGGGGGCGAGTCAGCCCCAGCATTTT.

This clonotype came up a few times. The chain combines TRBV4-1 with TRBJ1-2, with TRBD1 identical over 12 bases. After removal of 0 bases from V and 7 bases from J, the junction contained 3 bases not matched to a gene. CDR3 size: 15 residues. Germline CDR1 reads MGHRA; CDR2 reads YSYEKL. The CDR3 nucleotides read TGCGCCAGCAGCCAAGAGGGACAGGGGGCGTTTGGCTACACCTTC. Its protein product is CASSQEGQGAFGYTF.

This chain uses TRBV10-3 with TRBJ2-1; 7 bases fit TRBD2. This CDR3 spans 14 amino acids. V gave up 11 bases and J gave up 2 bases; unmatched junction bases: 9. Germline V gene lookup returns CDR1 ENHRY and CDR2 SYGVKD. CDR3 loop: CAANGGSTYNEQFF. The CDR3 DNA is TGTGCCGCCAACGGGGGGTCCACCTACAATGAGCAGTTCTTC.

This clonotype was detected ten times or more. V usage is TRBV20-1 and J usage is TRBJ2-1, with TRBD1 identical over 7 bases. The junction had 17 bases not matched to a gene; V was cut back by 0 bases and J by 6 bases. The length of the CDR3 is 18 residues. Germline CDR1 is DFQATT and CDR2 is SNEGSKA (reference sequence). In nucleotides, the CDR3 is TGCAGTGCTAGAGATGAGGGACAACAGGGGCAAGTCGGCAATGAGCAGTTCTTC. Amino acid sequence: CSARDEGQQGQVGNEQFF.

V usage is TRBV15 and J usage is TRBJ1-1, with 8 bases fitting TRBD1. The V gene end was trimmed by 0 bases and the J gene end by 3 bases; junction bases not matched to a gene: 9. Germline CDR1 and CDR2: LNHNV and YYDKDF (reference sequence). The CDR3 is 17 residues long. The CDR3 nucleotides are TGTGCCACCAGCAGAGATAGTCAGGGGGCCAGGGACACTGAAGCTTTCTTT. Its protein product is CATSRDSQGARDTEAFF.

The chain carries TRBV28 and TRBJ2-7; D unclear. CDR1 MDHEN and CDR2 SYDVKM come from the germline V gene. The length of the CDR3 is 16 residues. Trimming removed 3 bases from V and 4 bases from J, with 19 bases in between. CDR3 nucleotides: TGTGCCAGCAGTTTCTATAGCCCGGGCTCCGCTTACGAGCAGTACGTC. Amino acids: CASSFYSPGSAYEQYV.

This clonotype was counted many times. A junction end diverges from the germline sequence, so it may reflect a read error. For the CDR3, the DNA is TGTGCTAGCAGCTTACGGACCGAGGGCACCGGGGAGCTGTTTTTT. Protein: CASSLRTEGTGELFF. The chain has TRBV7-7 and TRBJ2-2; D perhaps matches TRBD2 (5 bases). The CDR3 has 15 residues. Germline CDR1 and CDR2: SSHAT and FNYEAQ (reference sequence).

Only a few counts were recorded for this clonotype. This chain joins TRBV6-6 and TRBJ2-7; no firm D call. Trimming left V 5 bases short and J 2 bases short, with 10 bases between. Germline V gives CDR1 MNHNY, CDR2 SVGAGI (reference sequence). The CDR3 length is 13 residues. For the CDR3, the DNA is TGTGCCAGCAGTGTGGGGAACCCCTACGAGCAGTACGTC. Amino acids: CASSVGNPYEQYV.

The genes are TRBV9 and TRBJ1-1; perhaps TRBD1 as D (6 bases). V was pared by 1 base and J by 4 bases, with 17 bases between. This CDR3 is 16 amino acids long. Germline values: CDR1 SGDLS, CDR2 YYNGEE. CDR3 nucleotides: TGTGCCAGCAGCGTACCCAGGAGACAGGAGAGCACTGAAGCTTTCTTT. Protein product: CASSVPRRQESTEAFF.